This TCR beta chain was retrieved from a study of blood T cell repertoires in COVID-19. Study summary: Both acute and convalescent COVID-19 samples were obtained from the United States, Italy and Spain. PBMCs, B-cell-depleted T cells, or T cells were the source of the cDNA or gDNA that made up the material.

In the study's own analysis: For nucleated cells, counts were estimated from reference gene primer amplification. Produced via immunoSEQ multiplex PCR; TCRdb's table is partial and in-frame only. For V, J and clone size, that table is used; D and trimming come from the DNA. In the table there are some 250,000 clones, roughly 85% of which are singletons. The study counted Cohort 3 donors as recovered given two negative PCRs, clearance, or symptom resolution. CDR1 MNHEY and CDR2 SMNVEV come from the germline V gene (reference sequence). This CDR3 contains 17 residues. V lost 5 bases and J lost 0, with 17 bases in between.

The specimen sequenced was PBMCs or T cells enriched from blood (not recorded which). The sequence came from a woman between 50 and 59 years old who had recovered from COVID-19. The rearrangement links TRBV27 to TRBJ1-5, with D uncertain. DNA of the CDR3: TGTGCCAGCAGTCCGAGAACGGTAACCTTTAGCAATCAGCCCCAGCATTTT. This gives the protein CASSPRTVTFSNQPQHF.